A single sample is the source of the 3 T cell receptor beta chains below, sequenced in a study of T cell repertoires in cytomegalovirus infection (dated by TCRdb to about 2019). Sequencing used an Illumina HiSeq 1500. TCRdb reprocessed the public reads (quality trimming at Q25 with fastp, clone calling with MiXCR) and kept in-frame beta chains. Merged by CDR3 protein, the rows form single entries marked with the most common genes and DNA. The table for this sample lists over 300,000 distinct CDR3 sequences; more than 8% of them were counted only once. The ten largest account for 4.3% of the sample. The sequencing sample was made of PBMCs. Receptor source: a human donor in good health (CMV status not recorded). Some clones in this sample may be carry-over from other donors' samples.

This clonotype was counted a few times. The rearrangement uses TRBV12-3 or TRBV12-4 and TRBJ2-1; D is unresolved. The V end lost 4 bases, the J end lost 2 bases, and 12 bases lay between the germline ends. CDR3 length: 15 residues. The chain's CDR3 is CASSSLSVAYNEQFF. The CDR3 bases are TGTGCCAGCAGTTCCTTGTCTGTAGCCTACAATGAGCAGTTCTTC.

The rearrangement links TRBV27 to TRBJ2-5, with 8 nucleotides matching TRBD2. The trim removed 5 bases at V and 4 bases at J, leaving 9 bases unmatched. Germline-derived CDR1 and CDR2 are MNHEY and SMNVEV (reference sequence). The CDR3 is made up of 15 amino acids. This CDR3 reads CASSPIAGWGETQYF. Written as DNA, the CDR3 is TGTGCCAGCAGTCCAATAGCGGGATGGGGAGAGACCCAGTACTTC.

This clonotype was picked up a small number of times. V and J are TRBV4-3 and TRBJ1-2, with 8 bases identical to TRBD1. The CDR3 has 14 residues. The ends lost 0 bases at V and 8 bases at J; junction bases unmatched: 5. Germline CDR1 is LGHNA and CDR2 is YSLEER. The CDR3 DNA reads as TGCGCCAGCAGCCAAGACCTGGGACAGGTGGGCTACACCTTC. Its translation: CASSQDLGQVGYTF.